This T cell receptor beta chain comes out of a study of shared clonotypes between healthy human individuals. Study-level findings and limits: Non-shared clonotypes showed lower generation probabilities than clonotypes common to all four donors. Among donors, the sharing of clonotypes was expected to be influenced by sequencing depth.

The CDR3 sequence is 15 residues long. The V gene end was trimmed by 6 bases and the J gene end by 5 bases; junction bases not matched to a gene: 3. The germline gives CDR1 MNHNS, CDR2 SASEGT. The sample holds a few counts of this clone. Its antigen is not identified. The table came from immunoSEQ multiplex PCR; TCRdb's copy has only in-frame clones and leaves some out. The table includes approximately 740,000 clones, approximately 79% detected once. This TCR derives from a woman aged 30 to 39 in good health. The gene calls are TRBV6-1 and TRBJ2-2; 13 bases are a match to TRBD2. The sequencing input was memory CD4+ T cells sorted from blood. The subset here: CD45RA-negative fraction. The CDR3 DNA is TGTGCCAGCAGACCGGGACTAGCGGGAACCGGGGAGCTGTTTTTT. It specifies CASRPGLAGTGELFF.